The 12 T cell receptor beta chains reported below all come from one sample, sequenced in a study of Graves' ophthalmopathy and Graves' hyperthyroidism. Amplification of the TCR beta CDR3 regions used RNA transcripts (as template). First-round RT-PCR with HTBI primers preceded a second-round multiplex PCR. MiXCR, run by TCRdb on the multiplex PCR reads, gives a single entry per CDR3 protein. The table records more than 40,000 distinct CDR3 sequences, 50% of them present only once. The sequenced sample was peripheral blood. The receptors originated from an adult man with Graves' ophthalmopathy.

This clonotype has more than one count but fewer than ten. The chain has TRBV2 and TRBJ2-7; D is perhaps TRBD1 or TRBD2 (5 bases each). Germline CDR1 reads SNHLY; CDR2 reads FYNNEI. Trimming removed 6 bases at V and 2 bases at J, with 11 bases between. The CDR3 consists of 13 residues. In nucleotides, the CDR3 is TGTGCCAGCAGCGGGACGGACACCTACGAGCAGTACTTC. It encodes CASSGTDTYEQYF.

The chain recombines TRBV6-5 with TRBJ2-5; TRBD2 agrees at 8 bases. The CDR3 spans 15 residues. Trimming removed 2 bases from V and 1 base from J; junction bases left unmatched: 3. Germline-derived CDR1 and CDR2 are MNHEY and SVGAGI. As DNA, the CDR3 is TGTGCCAGCAGTTACGTAACTAGCGGCCAAGAGACCCAGTACTTC. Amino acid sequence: CASSYVTSGQETQYF.

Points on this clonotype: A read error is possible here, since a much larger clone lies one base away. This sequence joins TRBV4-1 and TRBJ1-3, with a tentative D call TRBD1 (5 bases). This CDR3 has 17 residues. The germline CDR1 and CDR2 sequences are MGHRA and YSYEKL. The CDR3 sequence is CVSSQGTGVLSGNTIYF. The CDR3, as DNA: TGCGTCAGCAGCCAAGGGACCGGGGTACTCTCTGGAAACACCATATATTTT.

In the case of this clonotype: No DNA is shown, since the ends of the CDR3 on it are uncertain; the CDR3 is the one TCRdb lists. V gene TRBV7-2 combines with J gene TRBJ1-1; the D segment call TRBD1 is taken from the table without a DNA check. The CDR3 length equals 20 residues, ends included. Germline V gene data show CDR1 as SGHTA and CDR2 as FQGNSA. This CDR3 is CASSFYICSARWDRATEAFF.

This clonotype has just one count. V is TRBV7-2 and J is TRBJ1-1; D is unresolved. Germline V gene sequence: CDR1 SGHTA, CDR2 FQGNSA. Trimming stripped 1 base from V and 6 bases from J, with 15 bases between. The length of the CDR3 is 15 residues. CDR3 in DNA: TGTGCCAGCAGCTTAGATCCAGCGGGGTATCCTGAAGCTTTCTTT. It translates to CASSLDPAGYPEAFF.

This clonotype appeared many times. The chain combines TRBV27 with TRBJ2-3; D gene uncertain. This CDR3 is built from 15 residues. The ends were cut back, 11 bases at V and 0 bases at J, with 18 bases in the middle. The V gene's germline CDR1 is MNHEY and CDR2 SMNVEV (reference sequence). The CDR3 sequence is CACLPHWSSTDTQYF. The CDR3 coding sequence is TGTGCCTGTCTCCCACACTGGAGTAGCACAGATACGCAGTATTTT.

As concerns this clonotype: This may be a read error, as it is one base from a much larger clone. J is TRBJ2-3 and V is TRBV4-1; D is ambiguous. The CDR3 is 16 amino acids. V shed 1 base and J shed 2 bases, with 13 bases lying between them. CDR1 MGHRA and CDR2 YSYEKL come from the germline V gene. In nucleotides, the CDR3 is TGCGCCAGCAGCCAAGTAGACCTTGTTCACACAGATACGCAGTATTTT. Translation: CASSQVDLVHTDTQYF.

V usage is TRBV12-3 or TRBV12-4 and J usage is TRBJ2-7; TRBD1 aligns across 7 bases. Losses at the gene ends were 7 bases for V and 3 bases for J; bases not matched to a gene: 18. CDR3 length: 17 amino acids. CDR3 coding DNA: TGTGCCAGCAAAAAGGGGGCGGACGGGCTTATCATCTACGAGCAGTACTTC. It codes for CASKKGADGLIIYEQYF.

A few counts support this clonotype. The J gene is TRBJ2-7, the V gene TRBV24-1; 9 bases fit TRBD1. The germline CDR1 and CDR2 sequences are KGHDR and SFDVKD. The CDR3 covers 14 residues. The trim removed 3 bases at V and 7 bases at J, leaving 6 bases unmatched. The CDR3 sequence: CATSDVDRGEEQYF. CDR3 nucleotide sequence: TGTGCCACCAGTGATGTGGACAGGGGCGAGGAGCAGTACTTC.

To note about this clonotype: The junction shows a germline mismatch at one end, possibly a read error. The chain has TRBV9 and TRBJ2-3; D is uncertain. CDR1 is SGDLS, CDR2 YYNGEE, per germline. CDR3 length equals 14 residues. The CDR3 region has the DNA TGTGCTAGCAGCTCACGACGTATGTTCGATACGCAGTATTTT. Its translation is CASSSRRMFDTQYF.

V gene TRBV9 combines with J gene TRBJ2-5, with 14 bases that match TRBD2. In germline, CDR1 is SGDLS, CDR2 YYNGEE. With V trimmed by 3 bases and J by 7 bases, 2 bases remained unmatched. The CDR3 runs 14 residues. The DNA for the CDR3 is TGTGCCAGCAGCGGCGGACTAGCGGGGGGGACCCAGTACTTC. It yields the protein CASSGGLAGGTQYF.

The CDR3 nucleotides read TGTGCCAGCACCCCCCAGTTTGGGATAGCGGGAGATGGGGCCAACGTCCTGACTTTC. It specifies CASTPQFGIAGDGANVLTF. The chain couples TRBV7-2 to TRBJ2-6; 9 bases align to TRBD2. Germline V gene sequence: CDR1 SGHTA, CDR2 FQGNSA. V dropped 7 bases and J dropped 3; count of bases not matched to a gene: 16. CDR3 length equals 19 residues.